This T cell receptor (beta chain) emerged from a study of blood T cell repertoires in COVID-19. Using immunoSEQ multiplex PCR, the repertoire was profiled, and TCRdb retains in-frame clones only, with some absent. Of 140,000 to 150,000 clones listed, around four fifths are singletons. Germline trimming cut 3 bases from V and 3 bases from J; bases unmatched to any gene: 6. The CDR3 totals 15 residues. CDR1 is SGHDT, CDR2 YYEEEE, per germline. This chain links TRBV5-6 with TRBJ2-3; TRBD1 aligns across 8 bases. The sample was peripheral blood. The receptor was derived from a woman between 40 and 50 years old with active or convalescent COVID-19. DNA of the CDR3: TGTGCCAGCAGCTCTCTGGACAGGGAGACAGATACGCAGTATTTT. This translates into CASSSLDRETDTQYF.